This T cell receptor (beta chain) appears in the sequencing data of a study of blood T cell repertoires in COVID-19. Study as a whole: Samples of COVID-19 (acute and convalescent) were obtained from the United States, Italy and Spain. Sources were T cells, B-cell-depleted T cells, or PBMCs; the material itself was cDNA or gDNA.

Methods used by the authors: Estimation of nucleated cell counts was performed using reference gene primer amplification. Method: immunoSEQ multiplex PCR; TCRdb's copy keeps in-frame clones and lacks some. V, J and clone size were drawn from that table, and D and trimming were deduced from the DNA. The sample consists of about 530,000 clones, 85% to 90% of them appearing once. Germline assignment: CDR1 MGHRA and CDR2 YSYEKL. The CDR3 is made up of 13 amino acids. Trimming took 4 bases from V and 4 from J, leaving 9 bases between them. Seattle cases were enrolled at active infection and followed longitudinally.

The J gene is TRBJ2-3, the V gene TRBV4-1, with D uncertain. The receptor was isolated from a woman in her fifties or sixties with COVID-19, enrolled during active disease. Source material: peripheral blood. In nucleotides, the CDR3 is TGCGCCAGCAGCCGCGGAAACCCAGATACGCAGTATTTT. Protein: CASSRGNPDTQYF.